The 13 T cell receptor beta chains given below trace back to one sample, sequenced in a study of Ad26.COV2.S vaccination and SARS-CoV-2 variants. Treatment of the sample: 15 to 20 received Ad26.COV2.S at low or high dose, single or two shots; several received placebo; per-sample allocation not given. The samples were gathered on day 63 after the first injection of vaccine or placebo. Profiling relied on immunoSEQ multiplex PCR, and the TCRdb table lists in-frame clones only, not all of them. The data hold 440,000 or so clones, with 90% observed a single time. Here the sequenced sample was peripheral blood, taken in a trial of Ad26.COV2.S vaccine versus placebo. These receptors were obtained from a person aged 18-65 years who received the Ad26.COV2.S COVID-19 vaccine or a placebo.

Only a few counts were recorded for this clone. J is TRBJ2-7 and V is TRBV4-1; D is uncertain. The germline V gene has CDR1 MGHRA and CDR2 YSYEKL. This CDR3 is built from 16 residues. Trimming took 1 base from V and 6 from J, leaving 19 bases between them. CDR3 region: CASSQVDLVTHSEQYF. DNA of the CDR3: TGCGCCAGCAGCCAAGTCGATCTAGTTACCCACAGCGAGCAGTACTTC.

Regarding this clone: This sample includes further DNA sequences coding for the same CDR3. The chain is built from TRBV20-1 and TRBJ2-7; D is uncertain. The CDR3 has 10 residues. The V end was cut by 2 bases, the J end by 4 bases, with 3 bases between. Germline V gene data show CDR1 as DFQATT and CDR2 as SNEGSKA (reference sequence). CDR3 sequence (DNA): TGCAGTGCTAGAAGTTACGAGCAGTACTTC. Amino acids: CSARSYEQYF.

The chain links TRBV19 to TRBJ1-6, with 9 bases fitting TRBD1. The CDR3 length is 16 residues. The germline V gene encodes CDR1 LNHDA and CDR2 SQIVND (reference sequence). Trimming cost V 6 bases and J 10 bases; bases outside gene matches: 13. The CDR3 protein is CASSNLGTGLNSPLHF. The CDR3 nucleotides read TGTGCCAGTAGCAATCTCGGGACAGGGTTGAACTCACCCCTCCACTTT.

The chain has TRBV5-6 and TRBJ2-3, with D possibly matching TRBD1 (6 bases). This CDR3 comprises 18 residues. The V gene's germline CDR1 is SGHDT and CDR2 YYEEEE. V dropped 4 bases and J dropped 1 base, with 22 bases sitting between them. DNA for the CDR3: TGTGCCAGCAGCCACAGGGACACATATCGCCCGGGCACAGATACGCAGTATTTT. Its protein product is CASSHRDTYRPGTDTQYF.

The chain uses TRBV5-1 and TRBJ1-1, with TRBD1 matching over 7 bases. The germline V gene encodes CDR1 SGHRS and CDR2 YFSETQ. The CDR3 totals 18 residues. V shed 1 base, J shed 3 bases, and the junction held 15 bases outside the gene matches. CDR3 residues: CASSLKGRFTGAYTEAFF. The CDR3 DNA reads TGCGCCAGCAGCTTGAAAGGGCGTTTCACAGGGGCCTACACTGAAGCTTTCTTT.

This clone was recorded a few times. This chain links TRBV6-2 or TRBV6-3 with TRBJ1-1, with D hard to call. Trimming left V 0 bases short and J 10 bases short, with 12 bases between. From germline, CDR1 is MNHEY and CDR2 SVGEGT. The CDR3 length is 13 residues. As DNA, the CDR3 is TGTGCCAGCAGTTACTCTTTGGATCGGCGAGCTTTCTTT. This sequence encodes CASSYSLDRRAFF.

The genes are TRBV3-1 (or the pseudogene TRBV3-2) and TRBJ1-1; D gene unclear. Germline CDR1 is LGHDT and CDR2 is YNNKEL (reference sequence). V shed 2 bases and J shed 4 bases, with 11 bases lying between them. The CDR3 extends over 14 amino acids. CDR3 sequence: CASSQLDRPTEAFF. Here the CDR3 DNA reads TGTGCCAGCAGCCAACTAGATAGACCCACTGAAGCTTTCTTT.

This chain links TRBV4-3 with TRBJ2-1; 11 positions agree with TRBD2. Germline V lookup: CDR1 LGHNA, CDR2 YSLEER. V gave up 4 bases and J gave up 0 bases; unmatched junction bases: 20. This CDR3 spans 22 amino acids. The CDR3 DNA reads TGCGCCAGCAGCCTAGGACAGGGGATACCGGGACTAGCGGATCCCTCCTACAATGAGCAGTTCTTC. Protein product: CASSLGQGIPGLADPSYNEQFF.

The genes are TRBV5-6 and TRBJ2-2; no clear D gene. V was trimmed by 1 base and J by 2 bases, leaving 6 bases between them. CDR3 length: 14 amino acids. Germline CDR1 SGHDT, CDR2 YYEEEE. CDR3 protein: CASSLYRNTGELFF. In nucleotides, the CDR3 is TGTGCCAGCAGCTTGTACAGAAACACCGGGGAGCTGTTTTTT.

The chain uses TRBV27 and TRBJ2-3, with 9 positions matching TRBD2. This CDR3 has 15 residues. Trimming at V came to 6 bases and at J to 0 bases, leaving 4 bases not matched to a gene. CDR1 and CDR2 (germline): MNHEY, SMNVEV (reference sequence). The CDR3 reads CASSRLAASTDTQYF. The CDR3 coding sequence is TGTGCCAGCAGCCGACTAGCGGCTAGCACAGATACGCAGTATTTT.

This chain links TRBV6-6 with TRBJ1-4; maybe TRBD1 (6 bases). In germline, CDR1 is MNHNY, CDR2 SVGAGI (reference sequence). The CDR3 has 15 amino acids. The V end was cut by 2 bases, the J end by 8 bases, with 15 bases between. The CDR3 DNA follows: TGTGCCAGCAGTTACGGGACAAATTATGGGGAAAAACTGTTTTTT. Residues: CASSYGTNYGEKLFF.

The rearrangement uses TRBV7-6 and TRBJ2-5; TRBD2 might be the D (5 bases). Trimming removed 2 bases from V and 1 base from J, with 8 bases in between. This CDR3 spans 14 amino acids. In germline, CDR1 is SGHVS, CDR2 FNYEAQ. CDR3 DNA sequence: TGTGCCAGCAGCTTACTAGCTATCCAAGAGACCCAGTACTTC. This codes for CASSLLAIQETQYF. The entire variable domain, with the rest obtained from reference TRBV7-6 and TRBJ2-5, is as follows: GAGVSQSPRYKVTKRGQDVALRCDPISGHVSLYWYRQALGQGPEFLTYFNYEAQQDKSGLPNDRFSAERPEGSISTLTIQRTEQRDSAMYRCASSLLAIQETQYFGPGTRLLVL.

The CDR3 reads CASSEMGVPAREKLFF. Here the CDR3 DNA reads TGTGCCAGCAGTGAGATGGGGGTTCCGGCGAGAGAAAAACTGTTTTTT. This rearrangement joins TRBV2 to TRBJ1-4, with D possibly TRBD1 on 5 matching bases. There are 16 residues in the CDR3. Trimming removed 3 bases from V and 8 bases from J, with 19 bases in between. Germline V CDR1 and CDR2: SNHLY, FYNNEI.